The 14 T cell receptor beta chains below come from one sample, sequenced in a study of TIL therapy for anti-PD-1-resistant metastatic lung cancer. This was the immunoSEQ v3 assay. The assay was immunoSEQ multiplex PCR, and TCRdb's table has in-frame clones only and misses some. This sample has about 59,000 clones; 73% occur once, and the top ten carry about 2%. Documented time point: pre-treatment sample, taken before nivolumab and TIL therapy. The sequences come from blood, collected at baseline. Receptors were obtained from a person aged 25-79 years with non-small cell lung cancer.

V is TRBV7-2 and J is TRBJ1-1, with D perhaps TRBD1 (5 bases). CDR1 and CDR2 (germline): SGHTA, FQGNSA. V lost 2 bases, J lost 4 bases, and 11 bases lay in between. The CDR3 is made up of 14 amino acids. The CDR3 nucleotides are TGTGCCAGCAGCTTATCCAGGGATGGCACTGAAGCTTTCTTT. Translating gives CASSLSRDGTEAFF.

Here the CDR3 reads CASSDGGGHLGEQYF. DNA of the CDR3: TGCGCCAGCAGTGATGGGGGGGGTCATTTGGGCGAGCAGTACTTC. V is TRBV10-2 and J is TRBJ2-7, with 7 nucleotides matching TRBD2. CDR3 size: 15 residues. Germline V CDR1 and CDR2: WSHSY, SAAADI. V was clipped by 3 bases and J by 6 bases; unmatched bases: 11.

This clone occurred a few times. The chain couples TRBV6-6 to TRBJ1-1; possible D gene TRBD1, 6 bases. Germline V gene lookup returns CDR1 MNHNY and CDR2 SVGAGI (reference sequence). V was clipped by 2 bases and J by 8 bases, with 21 bases between them. The length of the CDR3 is 16 residues. CDR3 protein: CASSYPRGEAVVEAFF. The CDR3 region has the DNA TGTGCCAGCAGTTACCCCAGGGGAGAAGCAGTGGTAGAAGCTTTCTTT.

The chain couples TRBV5-1 to TRBJ2-1, with unresolved D. Germline V lookup: CDR1 SGHRS, CDR2 YFSETQ. Trimming removed 5 bases at V and 6 bases at J, with 12 bases between. The CDR3 totals 13 residues. The CDR3 is CASRFSVTNEQFF. The CDR3 nucleotides read TGCGCCAGCAGGTTCTCCGTTACCAATGAGCAGTTCTTC.

The V and J genes are TRBV7-9 and TRBJ1-1; a weak D match, TRBD1 (6 bases). Germline V CDR1 and CDR2: SEHNR, FQNEAQ (reference sequence). The V gene lost 1 base and the J gene lost 1 base, with 7 bases spanning the gap. This CDR3 comprises 14 residues. The CDR3 DNA reads TGTGCCAGCAGCTTAGTGACAGGGAACACTGAAGCTTTCTTT. Translated: CASSLVTGNTEAFF.

The V gene is TRBV30, the J gene TRBJ1-5; D unresolved. The germline V gene has CDR1 GTSNPN and CDR2 SVGIG (reference sequence). The CDR3 consists of 14 residues. V was cut by 5 bases and J by 5 bases, with 16 bases left in between. The CDR3 DNA reads as TGTGCCTGGTCCCAGCCTCAGGCTTATCAGCCCCAGCATTTT. Amino acids: CAWSQPQAYQPQHF.

The chain employs TRBV9 and TRBJ2-7; either TRBD1 or TRBD2 may fit D (5 bases each). The CDR3 has 14 residues. Trimming took off 0 bases at V and 6 bases at J, with 13 bases between the two ends. The germline V gene has CDR1 SGDLS and CDR2 YYNGEE. CDR3 sequence: CASSVGGLGREQYF. CDR3 nucleotide sequence: TGTGCCAGCAGCGTAGGGGGGTTAGGTCGCGAGCAGTACTTC.

This clone was picked up one time. This chain connects TRBV9 to TRBJ1-1, with D hard to call. Germline-derived CDR1 and CDR2 are SGDLS and YYNGEE. The CDR3 sequence is 13 residues long. Trimming pared 4 bases from V and 7 bases from J, leaving 14 bases between. The CDR3 protein is CASSPSRSGEAFF. As DNA, the CDR3 is TGTGCCAGCAGCCCTTCCCGGTCGGGTGAAGCTTTCTTT.

This clone was seen a handful of times. One end of the junction varies from germline; a read error may be responsible. This chain connects TRBV13 to TRBJ2-1, with D maybe TRBD2 (6 bases). The germline CDR1 and CDR2 sequences are PRHDT and FYEKMQ (reference sequence). This CDR3 has 14 residues. The CDR3 DNA reads as TGTGCCAGCAGCTTAGGGGTAGCCCGGGAGAGGTTGGTCTTC. It encodes CASSLGVARERLVF.

The rearrangement links TRBV18 to TRBJ1-2; the D gene is possibly TRBD1 (6 bases). The V gene's germline CDR1 is KGHSH and CDR2 LQKENI. The CDR3 covers 14 residues. The germline V and J ends were trimmed by 0 bases and 5 bases, with 10 bases remaining between them. DNA of the CDR3: TGTGCCAGCTCACCACCGGGTCAGGGGTATGGCTACACCTTC. Encoded protein: CASSPPGQGYGYTF.

This clone showed up just once. The CDR3 spells CASSQVLAGVPANTDTQYF. CDR3 DNA: TGCGCCAGCAGCCAAGTCCTAGCGGGAGTCCCGGCTAACACAGATACGCAGTATTTT. This chain links TRBV4-3 with TRBJ2-3; 10 bases line up with TRBD2. Germline V lookup: CDR1 LGHNA, CDR2 YSLEER. CDR3 length: 19 amino acids. The V gene end was trimmed by 1 base and the J gene end by 2 bases; junction bases not matched to a gene: 12.

The chain's CDR3 is CASSNRDFFNEQFF. CDR3 bases: TGTGCCAGCAGCAACCGGGACTTCTTCAATGAGCAGTTCTTC. This chain links TRBV5-6 with TRBJ2-1, with TRBD2 as a possible D gene (6 bases). The germline V gene has CDR1 SGHDT and CDR2 YYEEEE. This CDR3 spans 14 amino acids. Between the trimmed V and J ends, which lost 4 bases and 6 bases, there was a span of 14 bases. Variable domain in full (rest from reference TRBV5-6 and TRBJ2-1): DAGVTQSPTHLIKTRGQQVTLRCSPKSGHDTVSWYQQALGQGPQFIFQYYEEEERQRGNFPDRFSGHQFPNYSSELNVNALLLGDSALYLCASSNRDFFNEQFFGPGTRLTVL.

The V call is TRBV7-3, the J call TRBJ2-3, with 7 bases lining up with TRBD2. The length of the CDR3 is 14 residues. CDR1 is SGHTA, CDR2 FQGTGA, per germline. After removal of 5 bases from V and 4 bases from J, the junction contained 6 bases not matched to a gene. CDR3 residues: CASSATGGPDTQYF. The CDR3 nucleotides read TGTGCCAGCAGCGCGACGGGAGGACCAGATACGCAGTATTTT.

The chain links TRBV5-6 to TRBJ1-6; D call uncertain. The CDR3 spans 15 residues. V shed 2 bases and J shed 0 bases, with 6 bases lying between them. Germline CDR1 is SGHDT and CDR2 is YYEEEE. For the CDR3, the DNA is TGTGCCAGCAGCTTTTACAGCTCCTATAATTCACCCCTCCACTTT. Protein sequence: CASSFYSSYNSPLHF.